The following is a T cell receptor beta chain sequence with its context. The CDR3 runs to 16 residues. V was trimmed by 0 bases and J by 4 bases, leaving 13 bases between them. Germline values: CDR1 LGHDT, CDR2 YNNKEL (reference sequence). This sample stems from a study of control samples from healthy donors and cancer patients. Using immunoSEQ multiplex PCR, the repertoire was profiled, and TCRdb retains in-frame clones only, with some absent. This sample has about 130,000 clones, with approximately 92% found just once. The V call is TRBV3-1 (or the pseudogene TRBV3-2), the J call TRBJ1-3; no reliable D call. Sequencing input: blood. This TCR was recovered from a young man in good health. The CDR3 here is CASSQESLVRGNTIYF. CDR3 nucleotides: TGTGCCAGCAGCCAAGAAAGTTTGGTAAGAGGAAACACCATATATTTT.